The entry below gives a single TCR beta chain sequence along with its context. This entry comes from a study of technical replicates of blood from a handful of donors. Sequencing was performed with immunoSEQ multiplex PCR; in TCRdb, only in-frame clones are kept and a portion is missing. The data show approximately 89,000 clones, about 94% seen once. Germline CDR1 is MGHDK and CDR2 is SYGVNS. Trimming removed 0 bases from V and 2 bases from J, with 8 bases in between. CDR3 length: 15 amino acids. The sample comprised T cells isolated from PBMCs. This chain connects TRBV25-1 to TRBJ1-3; tentative D call: TRBD1 (5 bases). The sequence came from a human donor in good health. The CDR3 is CASSEYAGTGNTIYF. CDR3 sequence (DNA): TGTGCCAGCAGTGAATATGCAGGGACTGGAAACACCATATATTTT.